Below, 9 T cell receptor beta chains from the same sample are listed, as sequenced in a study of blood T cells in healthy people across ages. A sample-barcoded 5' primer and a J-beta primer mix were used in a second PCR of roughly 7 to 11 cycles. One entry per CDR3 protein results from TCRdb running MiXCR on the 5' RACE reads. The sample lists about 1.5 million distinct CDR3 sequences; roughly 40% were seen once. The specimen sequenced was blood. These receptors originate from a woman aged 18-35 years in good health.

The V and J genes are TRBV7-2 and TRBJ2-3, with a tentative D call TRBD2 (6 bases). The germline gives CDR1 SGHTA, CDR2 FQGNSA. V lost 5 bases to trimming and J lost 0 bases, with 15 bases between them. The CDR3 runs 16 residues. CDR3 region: CASSPRRDSSTDTQYF. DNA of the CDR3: TGTGCCAGCAGCCCCCGCCGGGACTCCAGCACAGATACGCAGTATTTT.

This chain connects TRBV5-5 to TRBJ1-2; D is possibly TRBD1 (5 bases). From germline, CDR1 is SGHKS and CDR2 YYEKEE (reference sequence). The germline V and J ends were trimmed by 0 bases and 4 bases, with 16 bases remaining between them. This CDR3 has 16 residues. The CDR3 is CASSLVPVGGVYGYTF. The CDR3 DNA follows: TGTGCCAGCAGCTTGGTCCCCGTCGGAGGGGTCTATGGCTACACCTTC.

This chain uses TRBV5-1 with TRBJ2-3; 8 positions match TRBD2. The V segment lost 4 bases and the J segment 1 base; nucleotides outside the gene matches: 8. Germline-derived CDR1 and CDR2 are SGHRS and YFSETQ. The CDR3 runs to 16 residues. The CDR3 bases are TGCGCCAGCAGCCCTTGGACTAGCCACCGCACAGATACGCAGTATTTT. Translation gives CASSPWTSHRTDTQYF.

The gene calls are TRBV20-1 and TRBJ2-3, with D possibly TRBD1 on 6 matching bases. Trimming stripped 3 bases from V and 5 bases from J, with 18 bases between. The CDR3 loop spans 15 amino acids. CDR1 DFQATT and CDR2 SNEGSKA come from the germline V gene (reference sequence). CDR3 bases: TGCAGTGCTAGCATCCGTCAGGGGCCTCTAGATACGCAGTATTTT. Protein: CSASIRQGPLDTQYF.

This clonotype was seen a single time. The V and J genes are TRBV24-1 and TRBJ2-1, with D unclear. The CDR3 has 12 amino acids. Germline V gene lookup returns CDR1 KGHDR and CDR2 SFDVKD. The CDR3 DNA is TGTGCTCCCCCCCCCGACGTGCTGGAGCAGTTCTTC. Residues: CAPPPDVLEQFF.

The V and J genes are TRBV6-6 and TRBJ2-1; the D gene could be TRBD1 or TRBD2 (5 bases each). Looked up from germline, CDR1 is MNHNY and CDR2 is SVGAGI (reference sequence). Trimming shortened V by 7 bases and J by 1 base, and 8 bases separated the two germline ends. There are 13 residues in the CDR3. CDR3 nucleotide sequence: TGTGCCAGCATAGAGGGGTCCTACAATGAGCAGTTCTTC. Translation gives CASIEGSYNEQFF.

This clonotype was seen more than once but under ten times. As DNA, the CDR3 is TGTGCCAGCAGCCGAATAGCGGTGGGGGCCTACAATGAGCAGTTCTTC. It yields the protein CASSRIAVGAYNEQFF. This rearrangement joins TRBV7-6 to TRBJ2-1; tentatively, D is TRBD2 (6 bases). Germline-derived CDR1 and CDR2 are SGHVS and FNYEAQ. Between the trimmed V and J ends, which lost 5 bases and 2 bases, there was a span of 16 bases. There are 16 residues in the CDR3.

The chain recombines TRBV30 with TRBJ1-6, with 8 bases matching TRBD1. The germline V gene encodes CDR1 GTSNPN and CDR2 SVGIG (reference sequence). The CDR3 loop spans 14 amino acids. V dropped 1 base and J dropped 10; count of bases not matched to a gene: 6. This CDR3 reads CAWSETGVDSPLHF. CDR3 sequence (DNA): TGTGCCTGGAGTGAGACAGGGGTTGACTCACCCCTCCACTTT.

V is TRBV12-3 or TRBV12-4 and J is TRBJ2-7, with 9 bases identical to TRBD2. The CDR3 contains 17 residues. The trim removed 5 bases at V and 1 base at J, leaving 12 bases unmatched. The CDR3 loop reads CASSPPPLLAGSYEQYF. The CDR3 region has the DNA TGTGCCAGCAGTCCACCACCACTACTAGCGGGTTCCTACGAGCAGTACTTC.